This record concerns one TCR beta chain sequence. What it binds is unknown. Though nominally healthy at sampling, donors likely had unrecorded immune exposures. The study ran its PCR with 60 Vbeta and 13 Jbeta primers. The assay was immunoSEQ multiplex PCR, and TCRdb's table has in-frame clones only and misses some. The table lists some 110,000 clones, under 85% of them singletons. This record comes from a study of cytomegalovirus exposure and HLA in healthy donors. Study-wide results and limits: Listed as cytomegalovirus-associated were around 160 TCR beta chains. The likely origin of a cluster of highly shared sequence variants was a sequencing artifact. In a later analysis, donors in an Asian-associated ancestry cluster reportedly had fewer N-insertions in productive TCRs than the cohort mean.

The germline V and J ends were trimmed by 1 base and 0 bases, with 10 bases remaining between them. The germline V gene encodes CDR1 MGHRA and CDR2 YSYEKL. This CDR3 is 15 amino acids long. The specimen sequenced was PBMCs. The source of this sequence is a woman aged 40 to 49 in good health and CMV-seropositive. The genes are TRBV4-1 and TRBJ2-7, with D maybe TRBD2 (5 bases). CDR3 region: CASSQAEVSSYEQYF. DNA of the CDR3: TGCGCCAGCAGCCAAGCGGAGGTTAGCTCCTACGAGCAGTACTTC.